This TCR beta chain emerged from a study of sequential checkpoint blockade in melanoma. Looking at the study overall: Randomization was 1:1 between first-line nivolumab→ipilimumab and ipilimumab→nivolumab. After both sequences, patients received maintenance nivolumab.

Generated by immunoSEQ multiplex PCR, the TCRdb table keeps only in-frame clones and is missing some. The sample includes 12,000 or so clones, roughly 83% seen only once; the top ten take about 47%. Specified treatment: randomized to nivolumab then ipilimumab (arm A) or the reverse (arm B). Looked up from germline, CDR1 is MDHEN and CDR2 is SYDVKM. With 2 bases removed from V and 4 bases from J, the gap between germline ends came to 8 bases. This CDR3 spans 13 amino acids. The receptor's source is a human donor with melanoma. The source material was CD8+ T cells sorted from blood (inferred from file names), sampled from a patient given nivolumab and ipilimumab in sequence. The chain is built from TRBV28 and TRBJ1-2; D unclear. The CDR3 spells CASSLRSPYGYTF. CDR3 nucleotide sequence: TGTGCCAGCAGTTTAAGGAGCCCCTATGGCTACACCTTC.